This T cell receptor (beta chain) was retrieved from a study of T-cell memory formation after mild COVID-19 (dated by TCRdb to the early 2020s). Turning to the overall study: Most TCR sequence clusters were specific to one of the two donors. The cohort was made up of two young adult volunteers, one female and one male, who were previously healthy. T-cell clones expanding and contracting after mild COVID-19 in a couple of donors were tracked by longitudinal TCRalpha and TCRbeta repertoire sequencing. What the work shows at the level of the full study, not this receptor alone: Contracting CD4+ clones appeared mostly in the CM and EM memory subsets, whereas CD8+ clones were enriched in EMRA. SARS-CoV-2 specificity of the second-wave clones peaking on day 37 was not confirmed. The study covered only a couple of mild cases, and larger cohorts including severe cases with pre-infection samples were considered necessary. Some responding clones were found in pre-infection memory, which suggests that pre-existing cross-reactive memory T cells took part in the SARS-CoV-2 response. From day 15 to 85, contracting clones showed balanced CD4/CD8 phenotypes, whereas a second wave of clones that expanded from day 15 to 37 leaned towards CD4+.

This clonotype was detected ten times or more. There is no known antigen for this receptor. One base away there is no much larger clone; base qualities are not given. V lost 0 bases and J lost 2 bases, and the count of bases not matched to a germline gene is 4. The CDR3 runs 15 residues from the cysteine to the phenylalanine. Only the CDR3 portion is preserved as DNA: 45 bases, with reading frame beginning at the first base. As encoded in the germline V gene, CDR1 is SGHRS while CDR2 is YFSETQ. Ficoll-Paque density gradient centrifugation was the method used to isolate PBMCs. The run used an Illumina NovaSeq 6000. TCRalpha and TCRbeta cDNA libraries were constructed by 5'RACE with constant-segment primers, with sample barcodes and unique molecular identifiers being introduced. Trizol reagent was used to extract RNA from every sample. Library amplification was performed in two PCR steps, and a second sample barcode and Illumina TruSeq adapters were introduced in the second step. The libraries were sequenced on an Illumina NovaSeq using 2 x 150 bp paired-end reads. Under the source paper's analysis protocol: With migec v1.2.7, reads were demultiplexed and then collapsed into UMI-guided consensus sequences. With mixcr v2.1.11, UMI consensuses were aligned to TRA and TRB V and J templates and assembled into clonotypes. Clonotypes were classified as expanded or contracted when called significant by both edgeR and NoisET, with noise models trained on biological replicates. For edgeR calls, the cutoffs were a false discovery rate-adjusted p below 0.01 and a log2 fold-change threshold of 1. As an exploratory analysis of dynamics, PCA with hierarchical clustering was applied to max-normalized trajectories of the 1000 most abundant clonotypes. Separately sequenced CD4+ and CD8+ repertoires were used to assign a CD4 or CD8 phenotype to each responding clone. TCRdb itself trimmed the public reads at Q25 with fastp, ran MiXCR and retained productive beta chains. For every CDR3 protein sequence, its rows merge into one entry that carries the most common genes and DNA. The V and J calls were determined by TCRdb, not by the authors. The sample includes around 150,000 distinct CDR3 sequences, with approximately 10% observed a single time. Roughly 3.8% of the sample is taken by the ten largest.

The receptor comes from a man younger than 30 who had mild COVID-19 (a few samples of this study predate the infection). The sample titles of this study are shuffled in the database, so cell type and time point are left out; the donor was told from shared clones. Sequencing used PBMCs or a T cell subset sorted from them (not recorded which). The chain is encoded by TRBV5-1 joined to TRBJ2-5, and TRBD1 aligns with 7 junction nucleotides. The bases read TGCGCCAGCAGCTTGGGGGACAGCCAACAAGAGACCCAGTACTTC. The translation is CASSLGDSQQETQYF. This CDR3, with the reference TRBV5-1 and TRBJ2-5 proteins standing in past its ends, gives the full variable domain KAGVTQTPRYLIKTRGQQVTLSCSPISGHRSVSWYQQTPGQGLQFLFEYFSETQRNKGNFPGRFSGRQFSNSRSEMNVSTLELGDSALYLCASSLGDSQQETQYFGPGTRLLVL.